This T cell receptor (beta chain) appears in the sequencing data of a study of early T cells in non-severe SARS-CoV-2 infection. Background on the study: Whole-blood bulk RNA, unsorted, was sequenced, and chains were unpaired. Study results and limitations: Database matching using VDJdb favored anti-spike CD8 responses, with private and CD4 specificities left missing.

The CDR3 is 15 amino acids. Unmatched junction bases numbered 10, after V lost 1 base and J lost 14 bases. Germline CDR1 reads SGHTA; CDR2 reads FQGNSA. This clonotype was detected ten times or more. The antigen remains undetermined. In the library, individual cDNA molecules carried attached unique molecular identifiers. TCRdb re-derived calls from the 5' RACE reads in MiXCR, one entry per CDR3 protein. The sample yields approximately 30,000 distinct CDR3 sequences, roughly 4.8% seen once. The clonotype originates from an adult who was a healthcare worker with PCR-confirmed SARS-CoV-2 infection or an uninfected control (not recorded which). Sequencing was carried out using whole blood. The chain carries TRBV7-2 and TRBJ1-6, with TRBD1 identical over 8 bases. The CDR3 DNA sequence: TGTGCCAGCAGCTTAGGGGGACAGGACAGTGAGGCCCTCCACTTT. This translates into CASSLGGQDSEALHF.